This T cell receptor beta chain derives from a study of blood T cell repertoires in COVID-19. The germline gives CDR1 SGHTA, CDR2 FQGNSA. This CDR3 has 16 amino acids. The J segment lost 9 bases and the V segment lost 2 bases, leaving 12 bases of the junction unmatched. In the source study's methods: Estimation of nucleated cell counts was performed using reference gene primer amplification. Sequencing used immunoSEQ multiplex PCR; TCRdb keeps in-frame clones, though not all of them. V and J calls and clone size follow that table, whereas D and trimming were derived from the DNA. The table shows about 370,000 clones, with 70% to 90% occurring only once.

This TCR was sampled from a woman aged 25 to 39 with COVID-19, enrolled during active disease. What was sequenced was peripheral blood. This chain connects TRBV7-2 to TRBJ2-3, with TRBD1 identical over 9 bases. This CDR3 is CASSLFPPTGGETQYF. Here the CDR3 DNA reads TGTGCCAGCAGCTTATTCCCCCCAACAGGGGGCGAAACGCAGTATTTT.